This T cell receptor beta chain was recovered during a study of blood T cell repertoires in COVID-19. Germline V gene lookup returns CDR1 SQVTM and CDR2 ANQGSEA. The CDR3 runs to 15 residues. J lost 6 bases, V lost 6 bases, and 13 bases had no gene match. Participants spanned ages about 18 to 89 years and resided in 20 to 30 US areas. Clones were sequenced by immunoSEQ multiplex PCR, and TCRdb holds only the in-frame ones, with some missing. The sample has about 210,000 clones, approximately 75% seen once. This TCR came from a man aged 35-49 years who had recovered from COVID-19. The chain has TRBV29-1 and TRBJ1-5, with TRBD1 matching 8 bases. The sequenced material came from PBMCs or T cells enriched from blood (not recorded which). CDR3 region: CSVVGQGPEGQPQHF. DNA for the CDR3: TGCAGCGTGGTTGGACAGGGCCCAGAAGGTCAGCCCCAGCATTTT.